This TCR beta chain was retrieved from a study of T cell responses to AZD1222 COVID-19 vaccine. General study results and limits: Vaccine-associated CD4 TCRs spanned spike, dominant at 160-218 and 743-854.

Concerning this clone: Its antigen is as yet unknown.

TCRdb keeps only in-frame clones here, not all; method: immunoSEQ multiplex PCR. The data show about 120,000 clones, 80% to 90% seen once. The receptor comes from an adult in good health. The material was peripheral blood, obtained on day 0 of AZD1222 vaccination.

The CDR3: CSAGALGEPSYEQYF. The CDR3 nucleotides are TGCAGTGCTGGTGCTTTGGGGGAACCCTCCTACGAGCAGTACTTC. The chain has TRBV20-1 and TRBJ2-7; D tentatively fits TRBD1 or TRBD2 (5 bases each). Germline V gene lookup returns CDR1 DFQATT and CDR2 SNEGSKA (reference sequence). The CDR3 sequence is 15 residues long. V lost 5 bases and J lost 0, with 17 bases in between.